This T cell receptor beta chain is drawn from a study of shared clonotypes between healthy human individuals. Measured with immunoSEQ multiplex PCR; TCRdb has only the in-frame clones, and not every one. The data contain around 610,000 clones, about 96% of them singletons. Naive CD8 cells lacked CD45RO, underwent positive selection for CCR7 and left out terminally differentiated effector memory CD45RA+ cells. Adults of Caucasian background living in Nashville, Tennessee made up all donors. Germline V CDR1 and CDR2: LNHNV, YYDKDF (reference sequence). The V end was cut by 4 bases, the J end by 1 base, with 8 bases between. The CDR3 length is 14 residues.

The gene calls are TRBV15 and TRBJ1-5; D is unresolved. The sequencing input was naive CD8+ T cells sorted from blood. The TCR was taken from a young woman in good health. CDR3 bases: TGTGCCACCAGCATAGGAGTCAGCAATCAGCCCCAGCATTTT. It codes for CATSIGVSNQPQHF.